This T cell receptor (beta chain) was retrieved from a study of cytotoxic CD8 clonotypes in ibrutinib-treated CLL. For the study at large: The subjects consisted of about 10 relapsed/refractory and 15 treatment-naive individuals, with fewer than 18 IGHV unmutated.

As input for TCR beta libraries, around 2 micrograms of genomic DNA came from cryopreserved PBMCs. Using immunoSEQ multiplex PCR, the repertoire was profiled, and TCRdb retains in-frame clones only, with some absent. The sample shows 50,000 to 60,000 clones, 70% to 90% of them seen only once. This clonotype was sampled from a human donor with chronic lymphocytic leukemia. Sequenced material: PBMCs, taken after 24 months of ibrutinib treatment.

CDR3 in DNA: TGTGCCAGCGGCTCCGTCTTTGGGCAGCCCCAGCATTTT. Translated: CASGSVFGQPQHF. This sequence joins TRBV27 and TRBJ1-5; no definite D call. Germline V gives CDR1 MNHEY, CDR2 SMNVEV (reference sequence). Trimming cost V 8 bases and J 7 bases, with 15 bases left between them. CDR3 length: 13 residues.